The next 15 T cell receptor beta chains were all read from a single sample in a study of vaccination effects on CD4 cells after COVID-19. Generated by immunoSEQ multiplex PCR, the TCRdb table keeps only in-frame clones and is missing some. The sample records about 65,000 clones, 70% to 80% being singletons. No antigen is known for these receptors. The ViraFEST assay expanded antigen-specific CD4+ T cells with viral peptide pools before sequencing. Following a roughly 10-day culture, CD4+ T cells were purified. Absence of prior SARS-CoV-2 infection characterized the vaccine recipients, who showed negative nucleocapsid antibodies. The sample consisted of CD4+ T cells from PBMCs cultured with HCoV-NL63 spike peptides, taken before COVID-19 vaccination. These receptor sequences come from a human donor who received a COVID-19 vaccine.

The chain recombines TRBV27 with TRBJ2-2; TRBD2 matches at 10 bases. Per the germline V gene, CDR1 is MNHEY and CDR2 is SMNVEV (reference sequence). This CDR3 contains 19 residues. After removal of 3 bases from V and 2 bases from J, the junction contained 12 bases not matched to a gene. CDR3 region: CASSFFGPSGGQNTGELFF. CDR3 coding DNA: TGTGCCAGCAGTTTCTTTGGGCCTAGCGGGGGCCAAAACACCGGGGAGCTGTTTTTT.

The V and J genes are TRBV18 and TRBJ1-2; 8 bases fit TRBD1. The germline gives CDR1 KGHSH, CDR2 LQKENI. This CDR3 comprises 15 residues. The V segment lost 3 bases and the J segment 2 bases; nucleotides outside the gene matches: 5. The CDR3 DNA follows: TGTGCCAGCTCACCTAGGACAGGGCACAACTATGGCTACACCTTC. Encoded protein: CASSPRTGHNYGYTF.

V is TRBV2 and J is TRBJ2-3; 12 nucleotides line up with TRBD2. The trim removed 7 bases at V and 5 bases at J, leaving 13 bases unmatched. The germline CDR1 and CDR2 sequences are SNHLY and FYNNEI. The CDR3 extends over 17 amino acids. The CDR3: CASTLTSGGKGVDTQYF. The CDR3, as DNA: TGTGCCAGCACTCTGACTAGCGGGGGCAAAGGAGTAGATACGCAGTATTTT.

The chain uses TRBV6-5 and TRBJ1-3; D remains unclear. The length of the CDR3 is 13 residues. The germline V gene encodes CDR1 MNHEY and CDR2 SVGAGI. Trimming pared 6 bases from V and 4 bases from J, leaving 10 bases between. CDR3 nucleotides: TGTGCCAGCAGGCTCCCGGGAGGAAACACCATATATTTT. Translated, it gives CASRLPGGNTIYF.

The chain has TRBV24-1 and TRBJ1-5; the D is unclear. The V end was cut by 4 bases, the J end by 6 bases, with 9 bases between. This CDR3 has 13 amino acids. The germline CDR1 and CDR2 sequences are KGHDR and SFDVKD. The CDR3: CATSDFDSQPQHF. The CDR3 DNA follows: TGTGCCACCAGTGACTTCGACTCTCAGCCCCAGCATTTT.

CDR3 loop: CASSSGQAKGDTQYF. CDR3 in DNA: TGTGCCAGCAGTTCCGGACAGGCGAAGGGAGATACGCAGTATTTT. This chain connects TRBV6-5 to TRBJ2-3; the match to TRBD1 covers 7 bases. The CDR3 runs 15 residues. V was clipped by 4 bases and J by 5 bases; unmatched bases: 9. Germline-derived CDR1 and CDR2 are MNHEY and SVGAGI.

This chain connects TRBV19 to TRBJ1-4, with TRBD1 as a possible D gene (5 bases). The germline V gene encodes CDR1 LNHDA and CDR2 SQIVND (reference sequence). This CDR3 has 14 residues. With 7 bases removed from V and 8 bases from J, the gap between germline ends came to 17 bases. The CDR3 DNA follows: TGTGCCAGTAACACCGGGACGGTATTGGAAAAACTGTTTTTT. This codes for CASNTGTVLEKLFF.

This clone has just one count. The chain uses TRBV2 and TRBJ2-5, with 11 bases identical to TRBD2. After removal of 6 bases from V and 6 bases from J, the junction contained 6 bases not matched to a gene. The CDR3 covers 14 residues. Germline V gives CDR1 SNHLY, CDR2 FYNNEI. The CDR3 here is CASRMGLADQTQYF. The DNA for the CDR3 is TGTGCCAGCAGGATGGGACTAGCGGATCAGACCCAGTACTTC.

V usage is TRBV4-2 and J usage is TRBJ1-4; possibly TRBD1 for D (5 bases). Germline values: CDR1 LGHNA, CDR2 YNFKEQ. The CDR3 has 16 amino acids. V was trimmed by 2 bases and J by 1 base, leaving 11 bases between them. The CDR3 nucleotides are TGTGCCAGCAGCCAATACGCAGGGCAAACTAATGAAAAACTGTTTTTT. Translating gives CASSQYAGQTNEKLFF.

V and J are TRBV29-1 and TRBJ2-5, with D maybe TRBD2 (5 bases). The CDR3 consists of 12 residues. V was trimmed by 3 bases and J by 5 bases, leaving 10 bases between them. Germline V gene lookup returns CDR1 SQVTM and CDR2 ANQGSEA. CDR3: CSVDGESETQYF. CDR3 in DNA: TGCAGCGTTGACGGGGAGTCGGAGACCCAGTACTTC.

A word on this clone: The sample contains more than one DNA sequence encoding this CDR3. This chain uses TRBV7-2 with TRBJ2-1; no firm D call. Germline-derived CDR1 and CDR2 are SGHTA and FQGNSA. The CDR3 has 13 amino acids. V was cut by 1 base and J by 4 bases, with 5 bases left in between. The CDR3 reads CASSLDSYNEQFF. The CDR3 DNA is TGTGCCAGCAGCTTAGACAGTTACAATGAGCAGTTCTTC.

The V gene is TRBV7-8, the J gene TRBJ1-1; D unresolved. The CDR3 consists of 16 residues. Trimming took off 2 bases at V and 10 bases at J, with 23 bases between the two ends. Germline values: CDR1 SGHVS, CDR2 FQNEAQ. CDR3 amino acids: CASSLSFGVSGDRAFF. The CDR3 region has the DNA TGTGCCAGCAGCTTATCTTTCGGGGTATCGGGCGATCGAGCTTTCTTT.

The rearrangement joins TRBV23-1 to TRBJ2-7; D may be TRBD2 (6 bases). TRBV23-1 is identified as an open reading frame with a role that is uncertain. The CDR3 spans 14 residues. V lost 3 bases and J 5 bases, leaving 14 bases between the germline ends. For the CDR3, the DNA is TGCGCCAGCAGTCAGTCAAGAGGAGGGGACGAGCAGTACGTC. As protein: CASSQSRGGDEQYV.

This rearrangement joins TRBV7-9 to TRBJ1-3; unclear D gene. This CDR3 has 15 amino acids. Trimming left V 3 bases short and J 2 bases short, with 11 bases between. CDR1 is SEHNR, CDR2 FQNEAQ, per germline (reference sequence). CDR3 in amino acids: CASSFFGVAGNTIYF. The CDR3 bases are TGTGCCAGCAGCTTTTTCGGGGTTGCTGGAAACACCATATATTTT.

This chain joins TRBV12-5 and TRBJ1-5; 7 positions match TRBD1. V shed 1 base, J shed 3 bases, and the junction held 6 bases outside the gene matches. Germline lookup yields CDR1 LGHNT and CDR2 FRNRAP. The CDR3 sequence is 16 residues long. CDR3 sequence (DNA): TGTGCTAGTGGTTTGGGGACAGGAAGAGTCAATCAGCCCCAGCATTTT. Its translation is CASGLGTGRVNQPQHF. The full variable domain, in which reference TRBV12-5 and TRBJ1-5 provide the parts outside the CDR3, is DARVTQTPRHKVTEMGQEVTMRCQPILGHNTVFWYRQTMMQGLELLAYFRNRAPLDDSGMPKDRFSAEMPDATLATLKIQPSEPRDSAVYFCASGLGTGRVNQPQHFGDGTRLSIL.